The present TCR beta chain was sequenced within a study of T cell repertoires in cytomegalovirus infection. Study as a whole: Signatures in public TCR beta sequences pointed to both CMV infection and matching HLA type. Overall study results and limits: Cumulative public TCR beta family frequency identified carriers of CMV plus the relevant HLA. Clonotype analysis showed dominance of the ex vivo response by HLA-C-restricted CMV-specific TCR beta clonotypes.

This clonotype was recorded at least ten times. What it recognizes is unknown. TCRdb re-called the reads through MiXCR, storing one row per CDR3 protein. Of about 400,000 distinct CDR3 sequences in the sample, 15% to 20% were seen once. The CDR3 totals 12 residues. Germline assignment: CDR1 LGHNT and CDR2 FRNRAP. Material: PBMCs. V and J are TRBV12-5 and TRBJ1-1; TRBD1 aligns across 8 bases. The clonotype originates from a human donor in good health (CMV status not recorded). Some clones in this sample may be carry-over from other donors' samples. CDR3 DNA: TGTGCCAGCGGGACAGGCAACACTGAAGCTTTCTTT. This codes for CASGTGNTEAFF.